This T cell receptor beta chain was recovered during a study of blood T cell repertoires in COVID-19. About the study: In each case, the material was cDNA or gDNA derived from T cells, B-cell-depleted T cells, or PBMCs.

Methods used by the authors: Reference gene primer amplification in the assay estimated nucleated cell counts. TCRdb keeps only in-frame clones here, not all; method: immunoSEQ multiplex PCR. The DNA was the basis for D and trimming; V, J and clone size are from that table. Here the sample spans roughly 80,000 clones, roughly 78% being singletons. V was clipped by 4 bases and J by 1 base, with 16 bases between them. This CDR3 spans 16 amino acids. The germline CDR1 and CDR2 sequences are LNHDA and SQIVND (reference sequence). The clonotype originates from a human donor in a cohort sampled during active COVID-19. Sequencing was carried out using peripheral blood. The V call is TRBV19, the J call TRBJ1-1, with D unclear. The CDR3 bases are TGTGCCAGTAGTAGCGTTGAAGGGAGGGCGAACACTGAAGCTTTCTTT. Its translation is CASSSVEGRANTEAFF.